This T cell receptor beta chain was documented in a study of blood T cells in healthy people across ages (dated by TCRdb to between 2014 and 2016). General notes on the study: In model experiments, template switching captured about one uniquely barcoded TCR beta cDNA molecule for every two T cells. To track age-related changes in TCR beta repertoire diversity, the study relied on deep sequencing normalized with unique cDNA molecular identifiers. Donors were grouped into four age groups: young (average approximately 16 years), middle-aged (roughly 40), aged (around 66) and long-lived (around 80). To avoid experimental bias, donors of different ages were distributed randomly across sequencing lanes. Two additional independent replicas of 1 million unique cDNA reads from the same blood draw were analyzed for two donors (one aged 18 to 30 and one aged 80 or older). Overall results and qualifications from the work: Since profiling was done on bulk unsorted PBMCs, naive and antigen-experienced compartments could not be conclusively compared. Estimates of total diversity based on one million sequenced T cells were regarded as lower bounds and as underestimates. The CMV infection status of donors was not known, potentially confounding age-related changes in expanded clonotypes. The long-lived group showed more naive CD4+ T cells, fewer expanded clones and increased TCR diversity than the aged group, suggesting age selection. There was a strong correlation between observed TCR beta diversity and the percentage of naive T cells measured by flow cytometry. Observed TCR beta diversity per million T cells fell roughly linearly with age, and a significant reduction was already apparent by age around 40.

Systemically healthy Caucasian individuals from Russia, some 38 in total and aged about 6 to 100 years, were included as donors. Ten milliliters of peripheral blood were drawn from each donor into EDTA-treated Vacutainer tubes. PBMCs were isolated by Ficoll-Paque density-gradient centrifugation, with at least 7 million obtained per sample. Trizol reagent was used to extract total RNA from the PBMCs, yielding at least 6 micrograms per sample. For every donor, an aliquot of PBMCs went through flow cytometry to measure the percentages of naive CD45RAhigh/CD27high T cells. This clonotype was seen a few times. This clone's antigen is unknown. No much larger clone is present one base from it, and per-base qualities are unavailable. Library construction relied on 5' RACE. The instrument was an Illumina HiSeq 2500. A second PCR of roughly 7 to 11 cycles was run with a J-beta primer mix and a sample-barcoded 5' primer. A unique molecular identifier was introduced onto each TCR beta cDNA molecule by a template-switch 5' adaptor carrying 12 random nucleotides. Each sample yielded at least 2.5 million CDR3-containing paired-end reads. First-strand cDNA was synthesized from all RNA with the Mint cDNA synthesis kit, primed by a TRBC-specific oligonucleotide. Following uracil-DNA glycosylase treatment, a first 18-cycle PCR with universal primers M1SS and BC2_uni_R was performed on all cDNA. Regarding the original processing steps: For normalization, 1 million high-quality reads were randomly selected from each sample, with every read carrying a distinct molecular identifier. Reads sharing molecular identifiers were discarded rather than binned into consensus sequences. MiTCR, with a Q25 quality threshold and the strictest error-elimination algorithm, was used for CDR3 identification, clonotype clustering and error correction. A nonparametric unseen species model using Euler transformation provided a lower-bound estimate of total TCR beta diversity. TCRdb took the public reads, trimmed them with fastp at Q25, ran MiXCR for clone calling and kept in-frame beta chains. Rows matching on CDR3 protein sequence are summarized as one entry with the most common DNA and genes. These V and J calls are TCRdb output, not the study's own analysis. The sample records about 570,000 distinct CDR3 sequences, 25% to 30% of which are singletons. In total, the top ten clones hold roughly 20% of the sample.

V was cut back by 5 bases and J by 3 bases, leaving a gap of 7 bases between them. From cysteine to phenylalanine, the CDR3 is 12 amino acids long. CDR3 DNA only is kept here, 36 bases in frame from base 1. CDR1 and CDR2 are read off the germline V gene as MNHEY and SVGEGT. The chain is assembled from TRBV6-2 or TRBV6-3 and TRBJ1-2, with the D gene not confidently named. This receptor was taken from a woman in her 70s in good health. Material for sequencing was blood. The CDR3 region: CASSVQHYGYTF. At the DNA level, the sequence is TGTGCCAGCAGTGTACAGCACTATGGCTACACCTTC.